This note documents a single T cell receptor beta chain sequence. What it recognizes is unknown. After removal of 4 bases from V and 2 bases from J, the junction contained 4 bases not matched to a gene. This CDR3 has 14 residues. Germline V gene sequence: CDR1 KGHSH, CDR2 LQKENI. PCR used 60 Vbeta primers and 13 Jbeta primers. This table comes from immunoSEQ multiplex PCR, and its TCRdb copy is limited to in-frame clones, with some not included. Among roughly 110,000 clones listed, about two thirds were seen once. The data originate from a study of cytomegalovirus exposure and HLA in healthy donors. Study-wide results and caveats: Using a false discovery rate of 0.05, a later analysis showed that 15,000 to 20,000 TCR beta sequences were associated with HLA alleles.

This chain links TRBV18 with TRBJ2-7; 8 bases map to TRBD1. This TCR was recovered from a female donor in good health and CMV-seronegative. Sequencing was performed on PBMCs. The CDR3 spells CASSRAGGTYEQYF. DNA for the CDR3: TGTGCCAGCTCACGGGCAGGGGGCACCTACGAGCAGTACTTC.